The T cell receptor beta chain described here comes from a study of T cell clonality in common variable immunodeficiency (dated by TCRdb to about 2015). General findings and caveats noted by the study authors: CVID subjects shared fewer TCRbeta clones with each other than healthy controls did (p < 0.0001). According to the authors, finding the cause of the higher clonality in CVID would require sequencing the repertoires of T cell subpopulations. Despite equal DNA input, controls averaged approximately 88,000 unique sequences per sample versus around 32,000 in CVID samples. CVID TCRbeta sequences reportedly showed fewer deletions and N-nucleotide insertions and lacked highly modified clones with 13 or more V deletions. TCRbeta clonality was higher in CVID subjects than in healthy controls (t-test p = 0.018), and the increase was most characteristic of about a third of subjects. Patient heterogeneity within the CVID cohort put limits on correlating repertoire features with clinical complications.

This clone has a count of ten or more. Its antigen remains undetermined. Read sequence stops 3 residues before the CDR3 end, and the germline J gene provides the missing end. Clipping removes 4 bases from V and 2 bases from J, with 8 as the unmatched junction base count. Counted from cysteine to phenylalanine, this CDR3 has 16 amino acids. The DNA shown is the part of the CDR3 that was read: 39 bases, in frame from base 1. CDR1 and CDR2 (SGHRS, YFSETQ) derive from the germline V gene. Standard criteria were used to diagnose CVID, namely serum IgG, IgA and/or IgM reduced below the normal range together with specific antibody deficiency. There were around 43 subjects in the CVID group (about 15 female and approximately 30 male), ranging in age from 9 to 64 years, with a mean age of 40. Most CVID patients and most healthy controls were of Caucasian heritage. At the time of study participation, every CVID subject had been on replacement immunoglobulin therapy for at least one year. When blood was collected, none of the CVID subjects were ill or on immunomodulatory or immunosuppressive medication. From each donor, roughly 5 to 9 ml of heparinized peripheral whole blood was collected. Genomic DNA from adults with common variable immune deficiency (CVID) and from healthy adult controls was used for sequencing of TCRbeta CDR3 repertoires. Diluted blood was subjected to density centrifugation over Hypaque 1077 or Ficoll-Paque for isolation of peripheral blood mononuclear cells. Genomic DNA was obtained from unsorted mononuclear cells through either Qiagen column purification or a centrifugation-based method.

CVID samples and control samples contributed equivalent amounts of genomic DNA as sequencing input. For every sample, a 60 bp segment covering the rearranged TCRbeta CDR3 region was amplified and then sequenced. The immunoSEQ assay, a bias-corrected multiplex PCR combined with high-throughput sequencing, was used for TCRbeta amplification. In the authors' own workflow: Each unique nucleotide sequence was treated as a clone and annotated with V, D and J genes, copy number and frequency. Sequences were labeled productive if in frame, and non-productive if out of frame or containing stop codons. As previously described, Shannon's entropy was used to calculate clonality. Mean CDR3 Kyte-Doolittle hydropathy was derived from the predicted amino acid sequences of productive clones. Using the R hclust function, scaled V gene usage was clustered hierarchically with Manhattan distance and complete linkage. Sharing of clones by CDR3 amino acid sequence was evaluated through resampling of 12 repertoires per group over 100 rounds. The repertoires were searched for 70 published EBV-specific TCRbeta sequences and fewer than 250 published CMV-specific TCRbeta sequences. After two CVID samples that produced fewer than 10,000 sequences were dropped from the analysis, roughly 42 CVID repertoires remained. The clones in this table, taken by TCRdb from immuneACCESS, are in-frame only. Not every clone is retained; where verified, under half of the shortfall comes from an unresolved V gene, and the cause of the rest is unknown. The V and J calls and clone size were taken over from that table, and D and trimming were inferred from the DNA. The sample features tens of thousands of clones, and none is a singleton. The top ten clones comprise around 2.4% of the sample.

Sequencing was carried out using peripheral blood mononuclear cells. The chain joins TRBV5-1 to TRBJ1-4; 7 bases in the junction line up with TRBD1. The TCR originated in a human donor with common variable immunodeficiency. The DNA read from the CDR3 is TGCGCCAGCAGCCCGGGACAGCCCTTTACTAATGAAAAA. The resulting protein is CASSPGQPFTNEK. Given in full, the CDR3 is CASSPGQPFTNEKLFF.